The subject of this entry is one TCR beta chain. Its antigen target is currently unknown. It has no much larger one-base neighbor in the sample; base qualities were not kept. In total, fewer than 750 healthy bone marrow donors made up the cohort. Cohort members were all nominally healthy when sampled, although unrecorded immune exposures were likely present. The donor was CMV seropositive and belonged to the group of 250 to 300 seropositive cohort members. A peripheral blood sample was provided by each donor, and peripheral blood mononuclear cells were used for TCR beta sequencing. The Qiagen DNeasy Blood Extraction Kit was used to extract genomic DNA from the blood cell samples. The library was generated by the immunoSEQ multiplex PCR assay. For the multiplex PCR, a mixture combining 60 forward primers for TCR Vbeta segments and 13 reverse primers for TCR Jbeta segments was used. The CDR3 region of rearranged TCR beta genes was amplified from genomic DNA with a multiplex PCR assay. The Illumina HiSeq System was used to sequence the amplified TCR beta libraries as 87-base-pair reads. As for the original processing: In a later analysis, tens of millions of unique TCR beta chains were counted across the 500 to 700 repertoires, and around 10 million of these chains were shared by at least two donors. A nearest-neighbor algorithm error-corrected the raw reads and collapsed the reads into unique sequences, merging closely related sequences to remove PCR and sequencing errors. V, D and J gene segments were assigned by aligning CDR3 sequences to IMGT reference sequences. For a sequence to be retained, a match of at least six nucleotides was required to both a V gene segment and a J gene segment. A rearrangement was called productive if the CDR3 had no stop codons and remained in frame with V and J, and every other rearrangement was called non-productive. CDR3 was defined according to IMGT convention as the region running from the second conserved V-encoded cysteine to the conserved J-encoded phenylalanine. The earlier analysis of 500 to 650 of the donors excluded any sequence lacking an unambiguous match to a single V gene segment. An earlier analysis of fewer than 750 of the donors classified V segments as functional when productive rearrangements were above 56.7% and as segregating when the standard deviation between donors was above 5%. A statistical classification framework was developed to diagnose cytomegalovirus status using the catalog of TCR beta chain sequences. A later analysis assigned V and J genes by comparing TCR nucleotide sequences with IMGT/GENE-DB human TR gene sequences. A later analysis assigned CDR3 sequences and most-parsimonious VDJ recombination scenarios with the TCRdist pipeline. In a later analysis, every TCR beta chain was defined by the combination of its CDR3 amino acid sequence and its V-gene family, and reads without a unique V-gene family were dropped. A later analysis removed 592 highly shared, low-generation-probability nucleotide sequences to deal with suspected cross-contamination and a sequencing artifact. In a later analysis, a clonal expansion index for each public chain was calculated from normalized within-repertoire ranks of inferred template counts. In a later analysis, generation probabilities were computed with a VDJ recombination model fitted to out-of-frame rearrangements, and the resulting probabilities were checked against IGoR. In a later analysis, TCR-TCR, TCR-HLA and TCR-CMV co-occurrence was scored with hypergeometric tests, and a repertoire-size bias correction was applied to TCR pairs. A later analysis estimated false discovery rates by permuting HLA or CMV assignments 20 times. In a later analysis, co-occurring TCRs were grouped using DBSCAN, with TCRdist sequence similarity added in when clustering inside HLA-allele-positive subsets. Co-occurrence clustering excluded repertoires with fewer than 30,000 or more than 120,000 public chains, plus five with anomalous nucleotide sharing. This is the immuneACCESS table as TCRdb keeps it, with only in-frame sequences that have V and J called. A part of the clones is gone; compared with another copy, unresolved V genes explain less than half, and the rest is unexplained. V, J and clone size reflect that table, while D and trimming were determined from the DNA. Within this sample are approximately 190,000 clones, with over 75% of them counted one time only. The ten most abundant clones make up 6.3% of the sample.

Spanning cysteine to phenylalanine, the CDR3 consists of 17 amino acids. Kept here is only the CDR3 DNA, which spans 51 bases and is read in frame from base 1. CDR1 and CDR2 are read off the germline V gene (reference sequence) as SEHNR and FQNEAQ. Relative to germline, V is 6 bases shorter and J is 4 bases shorter, with 22 bases between their ends. This entry is derived from a study of cytomegalovirus exposure and HLA in healthy donors (dated by TCRdb to 2016 to 2017). About the investigation overall: In an earlier analysis of approximately 640 of the donors, 276 Gb of sequence data and roughly 100 million unique TCR beta sequences from roughly 200 million T cells were reported. Around 320 gigabases of sequencing data and 78 million or so unique TCR sequences were included in an early release covering about 620 HLA-typed donors. Of the approximately 400 genotyped donors, about 80% fell in the genetic ancestry cluster associated with self-reported Caucasian donors. The study aimed to test whether cataloging public T cell receptors could reveal signatures of past pathogen exposure. The T cell repertoires of 666 subjects were profiled by immunosequencing and related to cytomegalovirus serostatus. In addition to the first cohort of approximately 650 subjects, a separate validation cohort of approximately 130 different subjects was used. The study combined high-throughput TCR immunosequencing, statistical association of individual TCRs with disease status, and machine learning to predict cytomegalovirus infection status. A later analysis re-examined previously published TCR beta repertoires from several hundred donors and added high-resolution HLA genotyping to investigate patterns of TCR occurrence. Rather than drawing on any new phenotypic data, the later analysis identified candidate immune exposures from TCR beta sequences and the way those sequences occurred across donors. In an earlier analysis of roughly 540 of the donors, high-throughput TCR beta sequencing was used to judge whether each TCR beta V gene segment behaved as functional or pseudogenic. Donor age, sex, ethnicity and CMV serostatus were compiled alongside the repertoire data. In a later genetic analysis, genome-wide SNP genotypes for about three fifths of the 666 donors were used, and that subset was treated as a discovery cohort. Every repertoire in the discovery cohort had been generated on one and the same sequencing platform. HLA typing included class I and class II loci at four-digit resolution. The number of donors typed differed by locus, with 629-630 for A, B, C, DRB1 and DQB1, 522 for DQA1, 600 to 610 for DPA1, and approximately 470 for DPB1. About 5 DR-DQ haplotypes were handled as single units for association and clustering, since linkage in the cohort was strong. Among under 450 genotyped donors of the cohort, an average of approximately 240,000 unique TCR beta nucleotide sequences were sequenced per donor, roughly a sixth of them non-productive.

The research as a whole found: In a later analysis, several top co-occurrence clusters were reported to appear linked to parvovirus B19, influenza, CMV and Epstein-Barr virus. A total of some 180 TCR beta chains were listed by the study as associated with cytomegalovirus. A later analysis found that most CMV-associated TCR beta chains appeared HLA-restricted, with HLA associations seemingly driven largely by CMV exposure. A later analysis found that TCR association rates varied across HLA loci, with DRB1 alleles showing the most associated TCRs and HLA-C alleles the fewest. Across donors, most TCR sequences were observed very rarely, whereas some public TCRs were present in many individuals. An earlier analysis of approximately 540 of the donors showed that most TCR beta V segments appeared in productive rearrangements either about 90% or about 30% of the time, which broadly matched IMGT annotations. In vitro tests confirmed that a few of the cytomegalovirus-associated TCR beta chains recognize cytomegalovirus antigens. A further reported finding was that TCR beta sequences accurately predicted the HLA-A and HLA-B alleles for most subjects in the first cohort. Compared with the roughly 700-donor mean, donors in an Asian-associated ancestry cluster had fewer N-insertions in productive TCRs, according to a later genetic analysis. The sequencing pipeline was judged likely to have produced a cluster of highly shared sequence variants as a technical artifact. In a later analysis, HLA-associated TCR beta chains were found to be more clonally expanded and to have lower generation probabilities than equally common non-associated chains. An association between a missense DCLRE1C variant and V-gene and J-gene trimming of TCR beta chains was found in a later genetic analysis and replicated in an independent cohort. In this cohort, only TCR beta chains were sequenced, and detectable features were limited by the absence of alpha or paired-chain data. The authors suggested that the approach could potentially be extended to other disease states and immunological phenotypes. Specific HLA alleles were associated with 15,000 to 20,000 TCR beta sequences at a false discovery rate of 0.05 in a later analysis. Because HLA typing was missing for some donors at each locus, association tests included only the typed subset. Because the 87-base-pair reads could not distinguish some IMGT-functional V segments, including TRBV6-2 and TRBV6-3, those segments were excluded. Roughly uniform sequencing depth across donors was assumed in presence/absence analyses, although this assumption may not hold. The earlier analysis of 587 of the donors excluded over 15 rarely observed V segments, including chromosome 9 orphons, because counts were too low. The classifier was reported to diagnose cytomegalovirus status with high specificity and sensitivity in both the original and validation cohorts. Linkage disequilibrium might explain the correlated functional status among segregating V segments, but an unknown experimental factor could not be excluded. For the cohort, immune exposure information was limited to CMV serostatus. Strong co-occurrence of HLA alleles, especially DR and DQ, made assigning TCR associations to individual alleles difficult.

The sample taken for sequencing was PBMCs. The source is a man between 35 and 55 years old in good health and CMV-seropositive. The sequence joins TRBV7-9 to TRBJ1-3; 6 matching bases give a weak D call of TRBD1. The sequence in DNA is TGTGCCAGCAGAGTACAGGGATCTACGGGGTTCGGAAACACCATATATTTT. This encodes CASRVQGSTGFGNTIYF.